Sequencing of this T cell receptor beta chain was carried out in a study of T cell repertoires in cytomegalovirus infection. Background on the study: Based on public TCR beta signatures, there were indications of CMV infection and of a matching HLA type. Overall study findings and caveats: What dominated the ex vivo response were HLA-C-restricted CMV-specific TCR beta clonotypes. Cumulated frequencies of public TCR beta families served to identify carriers of CMV plus the relevant HLA.

TCRdb reprocessed the reads via MiXCR and lists one record per CDR3 protein. Counted here are approximately 630,000 distinct CDR3 sequences, 20% to 25% occurring once; the ten biggest clones make up 7.5% to 9%. The CDR3 is 16 residues long. Germline-derived CDR1 and CDR2 are SGHVS and FQNEAQ. Losses at the gene ends were 1 base for V and 2 bases for J; bases not matched to a gene: 5. On this clonotype: Its antigen is unidentified.

The specimen was CD8+ T cells from PBMCs. The source is a human donor in good health (CMV status not recorded). Some clones in this sample may be carry-over from other donors' samples. The chain combines TRBV7-8 with TRBJ2-5; 9 positions match TRBD2. The CDR3 nucleotides read TGTGCCAGCAGCTTAGAATTAGCGGGGGCACAAGAGACCCAGTACTTC. It specifies CASSLELAGAQETQYF. Full variable domain (rest looked up from reference TRBV7-8 and TRBJ2-5): GAGVSQSPRYKVAKRGQDVALRCDPISGHVSLFWYQQALGQGPEFLTYFQNEAQLDKSGLPSDRFFAERPEGSVSTLKIQRTQQEDSAVYLCASSLELAGAQETQYFGPGTRLLVL.